This TCR beta chain was recorded in a study of cytomegalovirus exposure and HLA in healthy donors. The CDR3 is made up of 14 amino acids. The V segment lost 4 bases and the J segment 4 bases; nucleotides outside the gene matches: 2. Germline loops: CDR1 SGHNT, CDR2 YENEEA. The primer mix had 60 Vbeta and 13 Jbeta primers. Using immunoSEQ multiplex PCR, the repertoire was profiled, and TCRdb retains in-frame clones only, with some absent. The repertoire includes around 170,000 clones, roughly 85% of them detected once, and 0.69% sits in the top ten. On this clone: Its matching antigen is unknown.

Study-wide results and limits: The likely explanation for a cluster of highly shared sequence variants was sequencing artifact. As a later analysis showed, a missense DCLRE1C variant was linked to trimming of TCR beta V- and J-genes.

This TCR came from a woman between 40 and 55 years old in good health and CMV-seronegative. This chain uses TRBV11-3 with TRBJ2-2, with 8 nucleotides matching TRBD1. The sequenced sample was PBMCs. CDR3 loop: CASSSDRGTGELFF. In DNA form, the CDR3 reads TGTGCCAGCAGCTCCGACAGGGGCACCGGGGAGCTGTTTTTT.